The sample holds one count of the clone carrying this T cell receptor (beta chain). Its antigen is still unknown. The sample originates from a study of Tregs in tolerant kidney transplant recipients. Overall study findings and caveats: Tregs expanded with activated donor B cells seemed most donor-specific.

Germline CDR1 reads PRHDT; CDR2 reads FYEKMQ (reference sequence). Unmatched junction bases numbered 14, after V lost 0 bases and J lost 6 bases. This CDR3 spans 18 amino acids. Unstimulated Tregs (CD4+CD25+CD127-) and CD4+CD25- non-Tregs were sorted from PBMCs. The protocol was immunoSEQ multiplex PCR, while the TCRdb copy is restricted to in-frame clones and leaves out a portion. The sample includes roughly 66,000 clones, approximately 92% of them seen just once. The J gene is TRBJ2-1, the V gene TRBV13, with 7 bases identical to TRBD2. The receptor's source is a human donor who received a combined kidney and bone marrow transplant. The specimen was CD8+ T cells from blood, collected before the transplant. CDR3 nucleotides: TGTGCCAGCAGCTTAGGGCCCCTAGGTAGGGAGGGATCCAATGAGCAGTTCTTC. This sequence encodes CASSLGPLGREGSNEQFF.